Shown below are 7 T cell receptor beta chains from a single sample sequenced in a study of cytomegalovirus exposure and HLA in healthy donors. With 60 Vbeta and 13 Jbeta primers, the PCR was carried out. Some clones are missing from TCRdb's copy, which holds only in-frame ones; the method was immunoSEQ multiplex PCR. The sample has about 160,000 clones; roughly 77% are singletons. The sample was PBMCs. These receptors came from a man in his late teens or twenties in good health and CMV-seropositive.

In DNA, the CDR3 is TGTGCCAGCAGCTTAACAGGGTTTCGGGAAAAACTGTTTTTT. Its protein product is CASSLTGFREKLFF. The chain uses TRBV7-8 and TRBJ1-4, with a possible D match to TRBD1 (6 bases). From germline, CDR1 is SGHVS and CDR2 FQNEAQ. The germline V and J ends were trimmed by 2 bases and 8 bases, with 12 bases remaining between them. CDR3 size: 14 residues.

Turning to this clone: The junction departs from the called germline gene at one end, perhaps through a read error. The genes are TRBV5-6 and TRBJ2-1; 12 nucleotides match TRBD2. The CDR3 is made up of 15 amino acids. Germline V gene data show CDR1 as SGHDT and CDR2 as YYEEEE. CDR3 coding DNA: TGTGCCAGCGGCTTCGGACTAGCGGGACTAGATGAGCAGTTCTTC. Encoded protein: CASGFGLAGLDEQFF.

This chain joins TRBV30 and TRBJ2-1, with TRBD2 matching over 12 bases. With 4 bases clipped from V and 5 bases from J, the junction kept 18 bases outside the gene matches. Germline CDR1 reads GTSNPN; CDR2 reads SVGIG (reference sequence). The CDR3 contains 19 residues. The CDR3 reads CAWNPSSRASGGEHNEQFF. DNA for the CDR3: TGTGCCTGGAACCCATCCTCCCGGGCTAGCGGGGGGGAACACAATGAGCAGTTCTTC.

This chain links TRBV29-1 with TRBJ2-1; D unclear. The V and J ends lost 4 bases and 7 bases respectively, with 14 bases between them. Germline CDR1 and CDR2: SQVTM and ANQGSEA. The CDR3 spans 13 residues. The CDR3, as DNA: TGCAGCGTTGTGAGCCCGAGGATGAATGAGCAGTTCTTC. It translates to CSVVSPRMNEQFF.

This chain connects TRBV25-1 to TRBJ2-2; possible D gene TRBD1, 6 bases. V was shortened by 4 bases and J by 7 bases, with 10 bases between the two germline ends. CDR1 and CDR2 from the germline V gene are MGHDK and SYGVNS. CDR3 length: 13 amino acids. The CDR3 bases are TGTGCCAGCAGTGGCGGACAGTACGGGGAGCTGTTTTTT. Translation gives CASSGGQYGELFF.

The rearrangement links TRBV5-8 to TRBJ1-2, with D perhaps TRBD1 (5 bases). This CDR3 has 14 amino acids. Germline assignment: CDR1 SGHTS and CDR2 YDEGEE. The germline V and J ends were trimmed by 4 bases and 2 bases, with 12 bases remaining between them. The CDR3 here is CASSLNDRNYGYTF. The CDR3 bases are TGTGCCAGCAGCCTAAACGACAGAAACTATGGCTACACCTTC. The full variable domain, completed using reference TRBV5-8 and TRBJ1-2, is EAGVTQSPTHLIKTRGQQATLRCSPISGHTSVYWYQQALGLGLQFLLWYDEGEERNRGNFPPRFSGRQFPNYSSELNVNALELEDSALYLCASSLNDRNYGYTFGSGTRLTVV.

CDR3 region: CASGFPQGRTGELFF. Here the CDR3 DNA reads TGTGCTAGTGGTTTTCCGCAGGGGCGCACCGGGGAGCTGTTTTTT. The J gene is TRBJ2-2, the V gene TRBV12-5, with D tentatively TRBD1 (6 bases). Per germline, CDR1 LGHNT and CDR2 FRNRAP. The CDR3 runs to 15 residues. With 3 bases removed from V and 4 bases from J, the gap between germline ends came to 12 bases.